These 23 T cell receptor beta chains were all obtained from the same sample, sequenced in a study of response to subunit inactivated influenza vaccine. TCRdb passed the RT-PCR reads through MiXCR, listing each CDR3 protein once. Of about 480,000 distinct CDR3 sequences listed, around 13% are singletons. The material sequenced was PBMCs from blood, taken more than 35 days after vaccination. The receptors shown here come from a man between 45 and 60 years old who received an inactivated influenza vaccine.

This clonotype was observed many times. The gene calls are TRBV20-1 and TRBJ2-7, with 7 positions matching TRBD2. CDR1 is DFQATT, CDR2 SNEGSKA, per germline (reference sequence). Germline trimming cut 0 bases from V and 3 bases from J; bases unmatched to any gene: 8. This CDR3 region has 15 residues. This CDR3 is CSARDKKRGFYEQYF. The CDR3 DNA follows: TGCAGTGCTAGAGATAAGAAGCGGGGATTCTACGAGCAGTACTTC.

The gene calls are TRBV6-1 and TRBJ2-7; TRBD2 matches at 8 bases. The CDR3 is 17 amino acids. Germline V gene lookup returns CDR1 MNHNS and CDR2 SASEGT. Germline trimming cut 6 bases from V and 0 bases from J; bases unmatched to any gene: 13. The CDR3 bases are TGTGCCAGCAGCCCCGAACGCGGGAGGCCACACTCCTACGAGCAGTACTTC. It specifies CASSPERGRPHSYEQYF.

This clonotype appeared a few times. The chain uses TRBV12-3 or TRBV12-4 and TRBJ2-2; D ambiguous. Trimming shortened V by 1 base and J by 3 bases, and 6 bases separated the two germline ends. The CDR3 sequence is 14 residues long. CDR3 loop: CASSLGIHTGELFF. The CDR3 bases are TGTGCCAGCAGTTTAGGAATCCACACCGGGGAGCTGTTTTTT.

CDR3 region: CASSYTGGSYNEQFF. The CDR3 nucleotides read TGTGCCAGCAGCTATACAGGGGGTTCCTACAATGAGCAGTTCTTC. This chain connects TRBV7-9 to TRBJ2-1; 8 bases map to TRBD1. The CDR3 loop spans 15 amino acids. V lost 4 bases, J lost 1 base, and 3 bases stayed unmatched. CDR1 and CDR2 (germline): SEHNR, FQNEAQ (reference sequence).

The chain combines TRBV7-2 with TRBJ2-7, with D uncertain. Trimming took 1 base from V and 3 from J, leaving 13 bases between them. Germline values: CDR1 SGHTA, CDR2 FQGNSA. The CDR3 length is 15 residues. The CDR3 sequence is CASSLGSQENYEQYF. The CDR3 DNA reads as TGTGCCAGCAGCTTAGGAAGCCAAGAAAACTACGAGCAGTACTTC.

This clonotype was seen a few times. The rearrangement links TRBV5-8 to TRBJ1-2; D might be TRBD1 (5 bases). This CDR3 region has 16 residues. CDR1 is SGHTS and CDR2 is YDEGEE in the germline V gene. V gave up 2 bases and J gave up 6 bases, with 20 bases separating them. The CDR3 reads CASSFIDHRGSNGYTF. CDR3 coding DNA: TGTGCCAGCAGCTTTATAGACCATCGGGGGAGCAATGGCTACACCTTC.

This clonotype was seen only a few times. The chain has TRBV3-1 and TRBJ2-7; 10 bases fit TRBD2. The CDR3 covers 15 residues. J lost 5 bases, V lost 4 bases, and 8 bases had no gene match. CDR1 is LGHDT, CDR2 YNNKEL, per germline (reference sequence). The CDR3 DNA reads TGTGCCAGCAGCCTTGGTCTAGCGGGAGTCCACGAGCAGTACTTC. This codes for CASSLGLAGVHEQYF.

This clonotype showed up many times. The rearrangement links TRBV20-1 to TRBJ2-5, with D perhaps being TRBD1 or TRBD2 (5 bases each). CDR1 is DFQATT and CDR2 is SNEGSKA in the germline V gene (reference sequence). V shed 5 bases and J shed 4 bases, with 14 bases lying between them. The CDR3 is 13 amino acids. The CDR3 reads CSASLAGRETQYF. CDR3 coding DNA: TGCAGTGCTTCCCTGGCAGGGAGAGAGACCCAGTACTTC.

This clonotype showed up just a few times. This chain joins TRBV6-5 and TRBJ2-3, with 8 bases identical to TRBD2. The CDR3 runs 17 residues. The V gene's germline CDR1 is MNHEY and CDR2 SVGAGI. Losses at the gene ends were 2 bases for V and 6 bases for J; bases not matched to a gene: 13. Here the CDR3 DNA reads TGTGCCAGCAGTTACGATCCCCCCGGGAGGGCCAGGGATACGCAGTATTTT. Translating it yields CASSYDPPGRARDTQYF.

The chain couples TRBV27 to TRBJ2-2; no clear D. This CDR3 is built from 15 residues. Per the germline V gene, CDR1 is MNHEY and CDR2 is SMNVEV (reference sequence). The V end was cut by 5 bases, the J end by 6 bases, with 16 bases between. CDR3 sequence reads: CASSELSGRAGELFF. CDR3 nucleotides: TGTGCCAGCAGTGAACTGTCCGGACGGGCCGGGGAGCTGTTTTTT.

At least ten counts were recorded for this clonotype. J is TRBJ2-7 and V is TRBV7-2, with a possible D match to TRBD1 (6 bases). Germline V gives CDR1 SGHTA, CDR2 FQGNSA. This CDR3 spans 14 amino acids. Trimming took off 4 bases at V and 0 bases at J, with 10 bases between the two ends. CDR3 in amino acids: CASSSTGFSYEQYF. The CDR3 coding sequence is TGTGCCAGCAGCTCAACAGGGTTCTCCTACGAGCAGTACTTC.

The chain uses TRBV28 and TRBJ2-3; unclear D gene. From germline, CDR1 is MDHEN and CDR2 SYDVKM. CDR3 length equals 16 residues. V shed 1 base and J shed 1 base, with 12 bases lying between them. Written as DNA, the CDR3 is TGTGCCAGCAGTTTATCTGGCGGCCCGGGCACAGATACGCAGTATTTT. Translating it yields CASSLSGGPGTDTQYF.

This clonotype has just a few counts. The chain has TRBV20-1 and TRBJ2-3, with 11 bases matching TRBD2. Germline V gene lookup returns CDR1 DFQATT and CDR2 SNEGSKA (reference sequence). This CDR3 has 15 amino acids. V shed 4 bases and J 4 bases; nucleotides not matched to a gene: 7. Here the CDR3 reads CSAMTSGVMADTQYF. CDR3 nucleotide sequence: TGCAGTGCTATGACTAGCGGGGTTATGGCAGATACGCAGTATTTT.

The rearrangement links TRBV5-1 to TRBJ2-3, with a weak D call TRBD2 (5 bases). The germline V and J ends were trimmed by 0 bases and 0 bases, with 11 bases remaining between them. This CDR3 spans 16 amino acids. Germline-derived CDR1 and CDR2 are SGHRS and YFSETQ. The chain's CDR3 is CASSLAPSRSTDTQYF. The CDR3 DNA sequence: TGCGCCAGCAGCTTGGCCCCTAGCCGGAGCACAGATACGCAGTATTTT. The whole variable domain, filled in from reference TRBV5-1 and TRBJ2-3, reads KAGVTQTPRYLIKTRGQQVTLSCSPISGHRSVSWYQQTPGQGLQFLFEYFSETQRNKGNFPGRFSGRQFSNSRSEMNVSTLELGDSALYLCASSLAPSRSTDTQYFGPGTRLTVL.

V gene TRBV7-6 combines with J gene TRBJ2-1; 10 bases align to TRBD2. V lost 0 bases and J lost 4; bases outside the gene matches: 0. CDR1 is SGHVS, CDR2 FNYEAQ, per germline. This CDR3 spans 15 amino acids. The CDR3 DNA reads TGTGCCAGCAGCTTAGCACTAGCGGGATACAATGAGCAGTTCTTC. The encoded protein is CASSLALAGYNEQFF.

CDR3 DNA sequence: TGTGCCACCAGTGACCCGATAGGCGGCTATGGCTACACCTTC. It translates to CATSDPIGGYGYTF. V usage is TRBV24-1 and J usage is TRBJ1-2, with unresolved D. Trimming cost V 4 bases and J 4 bases, with 12 bases left between them. Per germline, CDR1 KGHDR and CDR2 SFDVKD. The CDR3 length is 14 residues.

There are a few counts of this clonotype. The chain couples TRBV28 to TRBJ2-7; D not resolved. Trimming pared 1 base from V and 2 bases from J, leaving 9 bases between. The CDR3 is 14 amino acids. The germline V gene has CDR1 MDHEN and CDR2 SYDVKM. The CDR3 loop is CASSLFERAYEQYF. The CDR3 DNA follows: TGTGCCAGCAGTTTATTCGAACGGGCCTACGAGCAGTACTTC.

This clonotype came up a few times. V and J are TRBV7-8 and TRBJ2-1; D is uncertain. The V and J ends lost 4 bases and 6 bases respectively, with 10 bases between them. The CDR3 is 13 amino acids. Germline lookup yields CDR1 SGHVS and CDR2 FQNEAQ. Here the CDR3 reads CASSSSVSNEQFF. The CDR3 DNA follows: TGTGCCAGCAGCTCAAGTGTCTCCAATGAGCAGTTCTTC.

In this sample, this clonotype turned up many times. The V and J genes are TRBV4-2 and TRBJ1-2; D uncertain. The CDR3 length is 15 residues. The germline CDR1 and CDR2 sequences are LGHNA and YNFKEQ. V dropped 0 bases and J dropped 0 bases, with 8 bases sitting between them. The CDR3 loop is CASSQEGQSNYGYTF. The CDR3 region has the DNA TGTGCCAGCAGCCAAGAAGGCCAGTCTAACTATGGCTACACCTTC.

J is TRBJ2-5 and V is TRBV20-1; 7 positions match TRBD1. The CDR3 extends over 13 amino acids. Germline V gene lookup returns CDR1 DFQATT and CDR2 SNEGSKA (reference sequence). Trimming took 5 bases from V and 5 from J; bases not matched to a gene: 8. DNA of the CDR3: TGCAGTGCTCACAGGGGTAGAGAGGAGACCCAGTACTTC. Its translation: CSAHRGREETQYF.

The genes are TRBV6-2 or TRBV6-3 and TRBJ2-7, with 11 positions matching TRBD2. V gave up 10 bases and J gave up 4 bases; unmatched junction bases: 6. The germline CDR1 and CDR2 sequences are MNHEY and SVGEGT. The CDR3 is 13 amino acids. CDR3 DNA: TGTGCCACCTTAGCGGGAGGGCCGTACGAGCAGTACTTC. The encoded protein is CATLAGGPYEQYF.

The chain uses TRBV5-1 and TRBJ1-4; 7 nucleotides align to TRBD1. CDR3 length: 17 amino acids. Germline CDR1 is SGHRS and CDR2 is YFSETQ. V dropped 2 bases and J dropped 4; count of bases not matched to a gene: 11. The CDR3 sequence: CASSFYRGKGINEKLFF. In DNA form, the CDR3 reads TGCGCCAGCAGCTTCTACAGGGGAAAAGGAATTAATGAAAAACTGTTTTTT.

There are a few counts of this clonotype. V is TRBV20-1 and J is TRBJ1-2; TRBD1 matches 7 bases. There are 13 residues in the CDR3. V dropped 1 base and J dropped 4; count of bases not matched to a gene: 3. CDR1 is DFQATT, CDR2 SNEGSKA, per germline (reference sequence). The CDR3 spells CSARVGTVYGYTF. The CDR3 region has the DNA TGCAGTGCTAGAGTGGGGACAGTCTATGGCTACACCTTC.